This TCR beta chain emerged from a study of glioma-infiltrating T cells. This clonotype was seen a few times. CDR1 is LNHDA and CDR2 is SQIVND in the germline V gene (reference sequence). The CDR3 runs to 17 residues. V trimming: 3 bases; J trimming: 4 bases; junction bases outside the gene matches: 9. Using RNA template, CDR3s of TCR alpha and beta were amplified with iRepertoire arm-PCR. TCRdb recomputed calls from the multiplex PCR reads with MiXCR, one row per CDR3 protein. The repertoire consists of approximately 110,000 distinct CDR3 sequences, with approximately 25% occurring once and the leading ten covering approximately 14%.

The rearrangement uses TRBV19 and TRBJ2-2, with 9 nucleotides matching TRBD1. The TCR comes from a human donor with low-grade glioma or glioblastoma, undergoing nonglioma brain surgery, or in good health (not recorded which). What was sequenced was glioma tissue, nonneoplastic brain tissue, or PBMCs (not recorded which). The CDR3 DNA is TGTGCCAGTAGTATTTTTGGAACAGGGGGCAGCACCGGGGAGCTGTTTTTT. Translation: CASSIFGTGGSTGELFF.